This record covers a single T cell receptor beta chain. Antigen unknown. This sample is drawn from a study of graft-versus-host responses after intestinal transplantation. For the study at large: Those transplanted obtained multivisceral, liver-intestinal, or isolated intestinal grafts. Tacrolimus and steroids were given for around 3 years to all recipients after anti-thymocyte globulin induction. Study-level points and caveats: Graft-donor T cell macrochimerism in patients accompanied high graft-versus-host to host-versus-graft clonal ratios in allografts. GvH clones surfaced in recipient marrow, some emerging earlier in ileum or blood.

Lymphocytes from graft epithelium and lamina propria were isolated. Profiled with immunoSEQ multiplex PCR; TCRdb holds only in-frame clones, not every one. Of some 10,000 clones listed, nearly 80% were seen once; the top ten hold approximately 24%. The CDR3 has 14 amino acids. The V end lost 0 bases, the J end lost 2 bases, and 7 bases lay between the germline ends. Germline assignment: CDR1 MNHNS and CDR2 SASEGT. The chain combines TRBV6-1 with TRBJ1-2; no definite D call. The sequenced sample was ileum tissue, obtained approximately 530 days after intestinal transplant. The TCR originated in a human patient who received an intestinal transplant, so some T cells may come from the graft donor. In nucleotides, the CDR3 is TGTGCCAGCAGTGAAGCGCACAAAAACTATGGCTACACCTTC. It codes for CASSEAHKNYGYTF.